The present entry profiles one T cell receptor beta chain with its context. Its target is unknown. This sample was included in a study of PD-1 blockade in classical Hodgkin lymphoma. Data came from immunoSEQ multiplex PCR; TCRdb stores just in-frame clones and leaves some out. In the table there are 20,000 to 25,000 clones, around four fifths of which are singletons. Germline V CDR1 and CDR2: MGHRA, YSYEKL. There are 17 residues in the CDR3. The V and J ends lost 4 bases and 2 bases, in that order; junction bases with no gene match: 11. Findings and caveats of the study: Complete responders had baseline diversity similar to newly diagnosed patients. Significantly greater TCR diversity emerged by C4D1 in CD4+ cells but not CD8+ cells.

Each patient relapsed following autologous stem cell transplantation, and prior brentuximab vedotin exposure differed. The sequencing here drew on peripheral blood mononuclear cells (PBMCs), taken before the second cycle of nivolumab. This sequence was found in a human donor with classical Hodgkin lymphoma. V is TRBV4-1 and J is TRBJ2-3; 8 bases map to TRBD2. CDR3 protein: CASSPLMIAGTTDTQYF. For the CDR3, the DNA is TGCGCCAGCAGCCCCCTAATGATAGCGGGGACCACAGATACGCAGTATTTT.